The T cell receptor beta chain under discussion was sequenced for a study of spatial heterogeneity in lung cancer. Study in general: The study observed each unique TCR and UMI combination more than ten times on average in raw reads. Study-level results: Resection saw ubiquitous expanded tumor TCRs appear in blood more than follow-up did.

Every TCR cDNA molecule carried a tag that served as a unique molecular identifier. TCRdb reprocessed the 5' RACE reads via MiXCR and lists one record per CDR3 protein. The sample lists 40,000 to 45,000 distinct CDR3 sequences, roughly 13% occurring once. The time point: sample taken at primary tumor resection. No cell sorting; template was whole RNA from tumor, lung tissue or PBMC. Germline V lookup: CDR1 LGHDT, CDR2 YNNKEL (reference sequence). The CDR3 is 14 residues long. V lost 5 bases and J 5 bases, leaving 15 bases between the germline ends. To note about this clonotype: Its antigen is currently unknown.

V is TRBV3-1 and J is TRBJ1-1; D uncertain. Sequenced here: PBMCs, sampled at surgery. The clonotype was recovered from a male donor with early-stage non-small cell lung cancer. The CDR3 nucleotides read TGTGCCAGCAGCGCGGGAACTTCCTCGACTGAAGCTTTCTTT. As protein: CASSAGTSSTEAFF.